This TCR beta chain comes out of a study of blood T cell repertoires in COVID-19. Study context: From T cells, B-cell-depleted T cells, or PBMCs came the material, which was cDNA or gDNA.

After removal of 1 base from V and 4 bases from J, the junction contained 14 bases not matched to a gene. CDR1 is MNHNS and CDR2 is SASEGT in the germline V gene. This CDR3 region has 18 residues. Under the authors' procedure: Amplification of reference gene primers was used by the study to estimate nucleated cell counts. Data came from immunoSEQ multiplex PCR; TCRdb stores just in-frame clones and leaves some out. From that table come the V and J calls and clone size; the DNA was used to work out D and trimming. The data hold roughly 220,000 clones, with 80% to 85% observed a single time. The receptor's source is a woman aged 25 to 39 who had recovered from COVID-19. The rearrangement links TRBV6-1 to TRBJ2-7, with 9 bases aligning to TRBD2. Sequences were obtained from peripheral blood. The chain's CDR3 is CASSEEPPVSGSPYEQYF. The DNA for the CDR3 is TGTGCCAGCAGTGAAGAACCCCCGGTTAGCGGGAGCCCGTACGAGCAGTACTTC.